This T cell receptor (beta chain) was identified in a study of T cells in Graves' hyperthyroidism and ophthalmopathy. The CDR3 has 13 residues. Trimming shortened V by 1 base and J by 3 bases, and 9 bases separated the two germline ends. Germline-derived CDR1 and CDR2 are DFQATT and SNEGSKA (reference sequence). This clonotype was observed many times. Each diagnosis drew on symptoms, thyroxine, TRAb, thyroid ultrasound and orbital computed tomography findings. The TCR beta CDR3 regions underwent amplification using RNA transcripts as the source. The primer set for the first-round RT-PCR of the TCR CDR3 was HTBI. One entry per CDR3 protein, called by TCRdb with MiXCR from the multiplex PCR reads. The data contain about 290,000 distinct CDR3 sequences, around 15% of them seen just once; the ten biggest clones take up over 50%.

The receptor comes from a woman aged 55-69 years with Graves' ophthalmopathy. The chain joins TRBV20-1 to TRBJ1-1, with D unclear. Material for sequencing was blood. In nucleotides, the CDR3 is TGCAGTGCTAGAGGAGGGCTCGACACTGAAGCTTTCTTT. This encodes CSARGGLDTEAFF.